This T cell receptor beta chain was sequenced for a study of patients and donors after allogeneic stem cell transplantation. One entry per CDR3 protein, called by TCRdb with MiXCR from the RT-PCR reads. Among 920,000 or so distinct CDR3 sequences, more than 15% were seen once, and the ten largest hold roughly 6%. V dropped 11 bases and J dropped 6 bases, with 16 bases sitting between them. This CDR3 comprises 12 residues. The clonotype was recovered from a human donor who was either an allogeneic HSCT recipient or a stem cell or donor lymphocyte infusion donor (not recorded which). It is not recorded whose cells these are; they may come from a transplant donor. V usage is TRBV12-3 or TRBV12-4 and J usage is TRBJ1-1; D possibly corresponds to TRBD1 (5 bases). The source material was blood, either unsorted or a sorted T cell fraction (not recorded which). In nucleotides, the CDR3 is TGTGCCGTCAGCTACGGGGCGTCTGAAGCTTTCTTT. Amino acids: CAVSYGASEAFF.